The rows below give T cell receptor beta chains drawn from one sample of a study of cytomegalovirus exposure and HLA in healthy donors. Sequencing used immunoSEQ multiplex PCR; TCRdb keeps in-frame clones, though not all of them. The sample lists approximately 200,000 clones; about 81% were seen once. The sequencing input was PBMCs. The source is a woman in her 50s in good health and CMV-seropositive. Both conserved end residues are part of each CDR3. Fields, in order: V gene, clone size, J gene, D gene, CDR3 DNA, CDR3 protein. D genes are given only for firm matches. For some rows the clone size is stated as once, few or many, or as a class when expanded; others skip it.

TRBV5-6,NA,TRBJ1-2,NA,TGTGCCAGCAGCTGGGGGGGGCCCCATGGCTACACCTTC,CASSWGGPHGYTF
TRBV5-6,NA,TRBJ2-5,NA,TGTGCCAGCAGCCCGCGGTCCCATGAGACCCAGTACTTC,CASSPRSHETQYF
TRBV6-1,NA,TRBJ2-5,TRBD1,TGTGCCAGCAGAGAAAACAGGGGAGAGACCCAGTACTTC,CASRENRGETQYF
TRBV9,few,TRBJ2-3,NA,TGTGCCAGCAGCGTAGGCTCAGGGGTTCTCCGGGACCCACTCACAGATACGCAGTATTTT,CASSVGSGVLRDPLTDTQYF
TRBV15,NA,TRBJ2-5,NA,TGTGCCACCAGCAAGGGACACCACCAAGAGACCCAGTACTTC,CATSKGHHQETQYF
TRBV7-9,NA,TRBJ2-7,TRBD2,TGTGCCAGCAGCTTAGCACCAGCGGGAGTTCCCTACGAGCAGTACTTC,CASSLAPAGVPYEQYF
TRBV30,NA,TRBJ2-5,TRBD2,TGTGCCTGGAGTGCAGCGACTAGCGGGGGGGAGACCCAGTACTTC,CAWSAATSGGETQYF
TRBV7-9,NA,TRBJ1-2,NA,TGTGCCAGCCGGAGACTCACGGACTATGGCTACACCTTC,CASRRLTDYGYTF
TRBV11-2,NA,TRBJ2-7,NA,TGTGCCAGCAGCTTAGAGGCCCGCGGGTACGAGCAGTACTTC,CASSLEARGYEQYF
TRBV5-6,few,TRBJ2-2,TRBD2,TGTGCCAGCAGAGGGACTAGCGGGGCCGGGGAGCTGTTTTTT,CASRGTSGAGELFF
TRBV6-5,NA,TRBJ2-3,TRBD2,TGTGCCAGCAGCTACAGTAGCGGGAGGGCAGATACGCAGTATTTT,CASSYSSGRADTQYF
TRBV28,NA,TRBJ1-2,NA,TGTGCCAGCAGTCTTGCAGGTGAAGGGAGCGGCTACACCTTC,CASSLAGEGSGYTF
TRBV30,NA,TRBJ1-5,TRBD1,TGTGCCTGGGGGACAGGGGGCAATCAGCCCCAGCATTTT,CAWGTGGNQPQHF
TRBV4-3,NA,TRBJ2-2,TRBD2,TGCGCCAGCAGCCAAGTGCGGGGGACCGGGGAGCTGTTTTTT,CASSQVRGTGELFF
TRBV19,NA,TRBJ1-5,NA,TGTGCCAGTAGTATGTTTCCCGAGGCCAGCAATCAGCCCCAGCATTTT,CASSMFPEASNQPQHF
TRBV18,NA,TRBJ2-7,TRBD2,TGTGCCAGCTCACCCCCTGGACTAGCGGCATACGAGCAGTACTTC,CASSPPGLAAYEQYF